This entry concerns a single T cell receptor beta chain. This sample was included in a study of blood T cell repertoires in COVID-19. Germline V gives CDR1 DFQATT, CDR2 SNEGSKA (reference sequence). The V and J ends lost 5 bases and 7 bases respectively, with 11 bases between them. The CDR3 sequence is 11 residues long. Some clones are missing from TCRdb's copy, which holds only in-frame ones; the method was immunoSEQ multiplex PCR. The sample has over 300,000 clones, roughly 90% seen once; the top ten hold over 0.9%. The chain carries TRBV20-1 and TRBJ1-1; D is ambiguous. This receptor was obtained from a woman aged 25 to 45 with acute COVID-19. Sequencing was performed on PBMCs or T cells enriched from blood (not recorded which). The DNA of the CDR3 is TGCAGTGCTCCCCGCGGCTTTGAAGCTTTCTTT. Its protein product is CSAPRGFEAFF.